A single sample is the source of the 20 T cell receptor beta chains below, sequenced in a study of cytotoxic CD8 clonotypes in ibrutinib-treated CLL. Here immunoSEQ multiplex PCR was the method, and the copy in TCRdb shows in-frame clones only, minus some. The repertoire holds roughly 250,000 clones, with 70% as singletons. Material: PBMCs, obtained after 24 months of ibrutinib treatment. The origin of the receptors is a human donor with chronic lymphocytic leukemia.

CDR3 amino acids: CASSSTTTNTGELFF. Here the CDR3 DNA reads TGTGCCAGCAGCTCAACCACCACGAACACCGGGGAGCTGTTTTTT. This chain links TRBV11-2 with TRBJ2-2; D remains unclear. V dropped 4 bases and J dropped 0 bases, with 9 bases sitting between them. Germline CDR1 and CDR2: SGHAT and FQNNGV. The CDR3 is 15 amino acids.

V usage is TRBV7-3 and J usage is TRBJ2-5, with D perhaps TRBD1 (6 bases). Trimming shortened V by 1 base and J by 5 bases, and 11 bases separated the two germline ends. Germline CDR1 SGHTA, CDR2 FQGTGA. The length of the CDR3 is 14 residues. CDR3 DNA: TGTGCCAGCAGCTTAATAAACAGGGCGGAGACCCAGTACTTC. Protein sequence: CASSLINRAETQYF.

The chain combines TRBV30 with TRBJ2-2, with 11 bases matching TRBD2. This CDR3 has 17 amino acids. Unmatched junction bases numbered 12, after V lost 2 bases and J lost 7 bases. Germline CDR1 and CDR2: GTSNPN and SVGIG (reference sequence). The CDR3 coding sequence is TGTGCCTGGAGTTTCTTCCGAACTAGCGGGAGCGACGGGGAGCTGTTTTTT. Protein: CAWSFFRTSGSDGELFF.

This clone came up a few times. Other DNA sequences in this sample translate to the same CDR3. This sequence joins TRBV18 and TRBJ1-2; D is ambiguous. V was trimmed by 1 base and J by 0 bases, leaving 6 bases between them. CDR1 and CDR2 from the germline V gene are KGHSH and LQKENI. There are 14 residues in the CDR3. The CDR3 DNA is TGTGCCAGCTCACCACAAGGGTCTAACTATGGCTACACCTTC. Translating it yields CASSPQGSNYGYTF.

The chain couples TRBV5-1 to TRBJ2-5, with no clear D. Germline CDR1 is SGHRS and CDR2 is YFSETQ. Trimming left V 0 bases short and J 1 base short, with 13 bases between. This CDR3 comprises 16 residues. The CDR3: CASSLASGGVQETQYF. In DNA form, the CDR3 reads TGCGCCAGCAGCTTGGCCTCGGGCGGAGTCCAAGAGACCCAGTACTTC. The variable domain in full, completed from reference TRBV5-1 and TRBJ2-5, reads KAGVTQTPRYLIKTRGQQVTLSCSPISGHRSVSWYQQTPGQGLQFLFEYFSETQRNKGNFPGRFSGRQFSNSRSEMNVSTLELGDSALYLCASSLASGGVQETQYFGPGTRLLVL.

V usage is TRBV7-3 and J usage is TRBJ2-3, with TRBD2 matching over 9 bases. The junction had 7 bases not matched to a gene; V was cut back by 4 bases and J by 5 bases. This CDR3 has 15 residues. Germline CDR1 and CDR2: SGHTA and FQGTGA. DNA of the CDR3: TGTGCCAGCAGCTCGGCGGGAGGGCCCGTAGATACGCAGTATTTT. It is translated as CASSSAGGPVDTQYF.

The chain carries TRBV30 and TRBJ2-7; 7 bases match TRBD1. After removal of 0 bases from V and 5 bases from J, the junction contained 7 bases not matched to a gene. This CDR3 is built from 14 residues. CDR1 and CDR2 from the germline V gene are GTSNPN and SVGIG (reference sequence). CDR3 DNA: TGTGCCTGGAGTGTCGGCCAGGGGGTTAACGAGCAGTACTTC. It specifies CAWSVGQGVNEQYF.

V gene TRBV7-2 combines with J gene TRBJ2-7; no definite D call. The CDR3 spans 15 residues. Germline CDR1 is SGHTA and CDR2 is FQGNSA. V shed 3 bases and J shed 0 bases, with 12 bases lying between them. The CDR3 sequence: CASSLTYSSSYEQYF. The CDR3 nucleotides are TGTGCCAGCAGCTTGACTTATTCGAGCTCCTACGAGCAGTACTTC.

The rearrangement joins TRBV7-9 to TRBJ2-7; 10 bases line up with TRBD2. The V segment lost 1 base and the J segment 6 bases; nucleotides outside the gene matches: 9. The CDR3 covers 16 residues. The germline V gene has CDR1 SEHNR and CDR2 FQNEAQ (reference sequence). This chain's CDR3 is CASSLGSSGSSGEQYF. Here the CDR3 DNA reads TGTGCCAGCAGCTTAGGCTCTAGCGGGAGCTCTGGCGAGCAGTACTTC.

This chain connects TRBV5-1 to TRBJ2-7; D might be TRBD1 or TRBD2, each matching 5 bases. This CDR3 is 15 amino acids long. Trimming pared 3 bases from V and 1 base from J, leaving 14 bases between. Germline CDR1 and CDR2: SGHRS and YFSETQ. CDR3 protein: CASSSFGRESYEQYF. DNA of the CDR3: TGCGCCAGCAGCTCATTCGGCAGGGAGTCCTACGAGCAGTACTTC.

The V and J genes are TRBV7-8 and TRBJ1-1, with 9 bases aligning to TRBD1. The V segment lost 5 bases and the J segment 10 bases; nucleotides outside the gene matches: 8. The germline V gene has CDR1 SGHVS and CDR2 FQNEAQ. CDR3 length: 13 residues. CDR3 sequence reads: CASSPGTGLVAFF. In DNA form, the CDR3 reads TGTGCCAGCAGCCCGGGGACAGGGCTCGTAGCTTTCTTT.

V gene TRBV6-5 combines with J gene TRBJ2-7; D tentatively fits TRBD1 or TRBD2 (5 bases each). V lost 4 bases, J lost 2 bases, and 12 bases lay in between. The CDR3 totals 14 residues. Germline V gene data show CDR1 as MNHEY and CDR2 as SVGAGI. CDR3 coding DNA: TGTGCCAGCAGTTCTGGGACCTACACCTACGAGCAGTACTTC. Protein sequence: CASSSGTYTYEQYF.

This clone came up once. V usage is TRBV11-2 and J usage is TRBJ2-7; perhaps D is TRBD1 or TRBD2 (5 bases each). Trimming took 5 bases from V and 1 from J, leaving 15 bases between them. Germline loops: CDR1 SGHAT, CDR2 FQNNGV. The CDR3 is 15 amino acids. CDR3 DNA: TGTGCCAGCAGCCCAGGGACGGTGGCTTCCTACGAGCAGTACTTC. Residues: CASSPGTVASYEQYF. The full variable domain, in which reference TRBV11-2 and TRBJ2-7 provide the parts outside the CDR3, is EAGVAQSPRYKIIEKRQSVAFWCNPISGHATLYWYQQILGQGPKLLIQFQNNGVVDDSQLPKDRFSAERLKGVDSTLKIQPAKLEDSAVYLCASSPGTVASYEQYFGPGTRLTVT.

This clone came up once. V and J are TRBV20-1 and TRBJ2-7; D remains unclear. The CDR3 contains 11 residues. Germline V CDR1 and CDR2: DFQATT, SNEGSKA (reference sequence). Trimming took off 2 bases at V and 2 bases at J, with 4 bases between the two ends. The CDR3 nucleotides read TGCAGTGCTAGAAAAACCTACGAGCAGTACTTC. Protein: CSARKTYEQYF.

The chain is built from TRBV27 and TRBJ2-1, with D perhaps TRBD2 (5 bases). This CDR3 comprises 14 residues. Germline lookup yields CDR1 MNHEY and CDR2 SMNVEV (reference sequence). V was cut by 6 bases and J by 3 bases, with 12 bases left in between. This CDR3 is CASSPGLYYNEQFF. CDR3 bases: TGTGCCAGCAGCCCCGGACTCTACTACAATGAGCAGTTCTTC.

Here the CDR3 DNA reads TGTGCCAGCAGTGAAGCGATAGGACTAGCTGAGACCCAGTACTTC. Translated, it gives CASSEAIGLAETQYF. V gene TRBV6-1 combines with J gene TRBJ2-5, with 8 bases aligning to TRBD2. The CDR3 is 15 residues long. Germline V gene lookup returns CDR1 MNHNS and CDR2 SASEGT. The V and J ends lost 0 bases and 5 bases, in that order; junction bases with no gene match: 5.

V usage is TRBV29-1 and J usage is TRBJ2-2; D is ambiguous. Germline values: CDR1 SQVTM, CDR2 ANQGSEA. The CDR3 covers 13 residues. V lost 2 bases, J lost 2 bases, and 6 bases lay in between. CDR3 nucleotide sequence: TGCAGCGTTGAACGGTTCAACACCGGGGAGCTGTTTTTT. This translates into CSVERFNTGELFF.

This chain links TRBV6-5 with TRBJ2-7; 9 nucleotides match TRBD1. CDR1 MNHEY and CDR2 SVGAGI come from the germline V gene. The V and J ends lost 2 bases and 4 bases, in that order; junction bases with no gene match: 6. This CDR3 region has 15 residues. The DNA of the CDR3 is TGTGCCAGCAGTTACGGACGGGACAGGGAGTACGAGCAGTACTTC. It encodes CASSYGRDREYEQYF.

This clone was detected only once. The V call is TRBV10-3, the J call TRBJ2-1; D is ambiguous. V was cut by 0 bases and J by 8 bases, with 17 bases left in between. Per germline, CDR1 ENHRY and CDR2 SYGVKD. The CDR3 length is 16 residues. CDR3 loop: CAISESSQTGSDEQFF. CDR3 nucleotide sequence: TGTGCCATCAGTGAGTCGAGCCAAACGGGTTCGGATGAGCAGTTCTTC.

CDR3 sequence: CASSPGASREKLFF. CDR3 bases: TGTGCCAGCAGTCCAGGGGCGAGCCGGGAAAAACTGTTTTTT. The rearrangement uses TRBV2 and TRBJ1-4, with D perhaps TRBD1 (6 bases). Germline V lookup: CDR1 SNHLY, CDR2 FYNNEI. The CDR3 totals 14 residues. The V gene lost 5 bases and the J gene lost 8 bases, with 15 bases spanning the gap.